This TCR beta chain was sequenced for a study of blood T cell repertoires in COVID-19. Study-wide background: Acute and convalescent COVID-19 specimens originated in the United States, Italy and Spain.

The CDR3 is 15 residues long. Losses at the gene ends were 1 base for V and 7 bases for J; bases not matched to a gene: 5. Per germline, CDR1 LGHDT and CDR2 YNNKEL (reference sequence). Sequencing used immunoSEQ multiplex PCR; TCRdb keeps in-frame clones, though not all of them. The sample has 200,000 to 250,000 clones; roughly 80% are singletons. Sequenced sample: peripheral blood. The chain uses TRBV3-1 (or the pseudogene TRBV3-2) and TRBJ1-2; 11 positions agree with TRBD1. This clonotype was sampled from a woman aged 80 or over with acute or convalescent COVID-19. The CDR3 bases are TGTGCCAGCAGCCAAGGCGTGGACAGGGGGCTTGGCTACACCTTC. The encoded protein is CASSQGVDRGLGYTF.